This T cell receptor (beta chain) was recovered during a study of identical twins. Findings of the study overall: Out-of-frame alpha sequences that twins shared showed excess low generation probability.

This clonotype appeared a few times. What it recognizes is unknown. MiXCR, run by TCRdb on the 5' RACE reads, gives a single entry per CDR3 protein. The table includes around 250,000 distinct CDR3 sequences, 12% detected once. This sample was also put to use in a study of yellow fever vaccine responses in identical twins.

Sequencing was performed on memory (CD45RO+) T cells sorted from blood. The clonotype was recovered from a young woman in good health.

CDR3: CASSLTRGRGPDTQYF. Written as DNA, the CDR3 is TGTGCCAGCAGCCTTACTCGCGGGAGAGGCCCAGATACGCAGTATTTT. This chain connects TRBV7-6 to TRBJ2-3, with 7 bases aligning to TRBD2. Per the germline V gene, CDR1 is SGHVS and CDR2 is FNYEAQ. Losses at the gene ends were 5 bases for V and 4 bases for J; bases not matched to a gene: 12. The CDR3 spans 16 residues. Full variable domain (remainder filled in from reference TRBV7-6 and TRBJ2-3): GAGVSQSPRYKVTKRGQDVALRCDPISGHVSLYWYRQALGQGPEFLTYFNYEAQQDKSGLPNDRFSAERPEGSISTLTIQRTEQRDSAMYRCASSLTRGRGPDTQYFGPGTRLTVL.